The clone carrying this TCR beta chain is medium-sized (0.01 to 0.1%) within its sample. The ends lost 3 bases at V and 4 bases at J; junction bases unmatched: 8. Germline CDR1 reads DFQATT; CDR2 reads SNEGSKA (reference sequence). The CDR3 has 15 residues. The data were taken from a study of immune heterogeneity within non-small cell lung tumors. At roughly 600 ng per sample, bulk tumor genomic DNA provided the template. Widely spaced biopsies, several per primary tumor, were obtained at surgery. Those enrolled were patients newly diagnosed with untreated non-small cell lung cancer and undergoing curative surgery. Using 32 V and 13 J primers, multiplex PCR amplified TCR beta CDR3. MiXCR was run by TCRdb on the multiplex PCR reads, yielding one entry per CDR3 protein. Altogether around 7,200 distinct CDR3 sequences are present, roughly a fifth being singletons, with the ten largest covering approximately 16%.

The specimen was lung tumor tissue. The TCR was taken from a man between 60 and 75 years old with non-small cell lung cancer. J is TRBJ2-1 and V is TRBV20-1, with 8 bases fitting TRBD2. CDR3 DNA sequence: TGCAGTGCTAGTTTGCGGGAGGAACCTTACAATGAGCAGTTCTTC. Its protein product is CSASLREEPYNEQFF.